A single T cell receptor (beta chain) is shown here with its context. Its specificity is not known. Germline V lookup: CDR1 GTSNPN, CDR2 SVGIG (reference sequence). This CDR3 comprises 14 residues. This entry belongs to a study of T cells expressing NK-cell markers. Study-level information: Underlying the TCR beta repertoires were sorted CD3+CD56+NKG2C+, CD3+CD56+NKG2C- and CD3+CD56-NKG2C+ T cells.

Findings and caveats of the study: Among several donors, these clonotypes also ranked first in the CD3+CD56-NKG2C+ fraction.

Scientists made TCR beta cDNA using 5'RACE template switching with UMIs. From its re-call of the 5' RACE reads, TCRdb lists each CDR3 protein once, without DNA. The ten top clones account for roughly 35%, within a sample of 150,000 to 180,000 distinct CDR3 sequences. The chain couples TRBV30 to TRBJ2-1. The sequencing input was blood T cells: a sorted CD56 or NKG2C T cell subset, CD4+ or CD8+ T cells, or bulk PBMC T cells (not recorded which). The TCR originated in a woman between 45 and 60 years old in good health. The chain's CDR3 is CAWSVVGSHNEQFF.